This TCR beta chain appears in the sequencing data of a study of neurological immune-mediated disorders. TCRdb re-analysed the 5' RACE reads in MiXCR, keeping a single row per CDR3 protein. The sample yields about 43,000 distinct CDR3 sequences, approximately 12% seen once. Serving as healthy controls were blood bank volunteers based in Maryland, USA. For the unsorted libraries, 2 million PBMCs stored at -80 C served as input. The sequence was collected from a female donor in good health. Material: PBMCs.

The CDR3 protein is CASSLSSGAYEQYF. The CDR3 DNA reads TGCGCCAGCAGCTTGTCTAGCGGGGCCTACGAGCAGTACTTC. The J gene is TRBJ2-7, the V gene TRBV5-1; 9 bases map to TRBD2. CDR3 length: 14 residues. J was trimmed by 2 bases and V by 1 base; bases with no gene match: 1. Germline values: CDR1 SGHRS, CDR2 YFSETQ.